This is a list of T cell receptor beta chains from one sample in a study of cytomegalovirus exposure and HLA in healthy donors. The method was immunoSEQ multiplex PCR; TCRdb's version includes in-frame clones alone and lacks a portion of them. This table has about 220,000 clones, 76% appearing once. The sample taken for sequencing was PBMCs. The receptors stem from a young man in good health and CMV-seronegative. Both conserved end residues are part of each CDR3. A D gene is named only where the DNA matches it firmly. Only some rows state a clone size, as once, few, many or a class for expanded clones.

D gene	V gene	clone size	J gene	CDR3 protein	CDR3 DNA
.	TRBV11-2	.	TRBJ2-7	CASSRIGGYEQYF	TGTGCCAGCAGCCGGATAGGGGGCTACGAGCAGTACTTC
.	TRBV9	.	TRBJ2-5	CASSTSGQIQETQYF	TGTGCCAGCAGCACCTCTGGACAGATTCAAGAGACCCAGTACTTC
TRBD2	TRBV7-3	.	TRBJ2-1	CASSPQRDSYNEQFF	TGTGCCAGCAGCCCACAGCGGGACTCCTACAATGAGCAGTTCTTC
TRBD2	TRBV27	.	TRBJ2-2	CASSGRMKLFF	TGTGCCAGCAGCGGGAGGATGAAGCTGTTTTTT
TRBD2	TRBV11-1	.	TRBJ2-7	CASSPGLAGAREQYF	TGTGCCAGCAGCCCTGGACTAGCGGGAGCACGCGAGCAGTACTTC
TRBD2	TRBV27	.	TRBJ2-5	CASSWGTSGQETQYF	TGTGCCAGCAGTTGGGGGACTAGCGGACAAGAGACCCAGTACTTC
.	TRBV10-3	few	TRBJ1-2	CATADQTGISGYTF	TGTGCCACCGCAGACCAAACAGGGATTAGTGGCTACACCTTC
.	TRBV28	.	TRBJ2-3	CASSSPGAGTDTQYF	TGTGCCAGCAGTTCCCCTGGCGCGGGCACAGATACGCAGTATTTT
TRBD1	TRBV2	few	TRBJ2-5	CASSYGTGEETQYF	TGTGCCAGCAGTTATGGGACAGGGGAAGAGACCCAGTACTTC
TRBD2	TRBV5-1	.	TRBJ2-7	CASSDKLAGPSYEQYF	TGCGCCAGCAGCGACAAACTAGCGGGGCCCTCCTACGAGCAGTACTTC
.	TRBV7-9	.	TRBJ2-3	CASRQNTDTQYF	TGTGCCAGCAGACAAAACACAGATACGCAGTATTTT
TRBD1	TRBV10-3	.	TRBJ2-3	CAIRPTGTGVTDTQYF	TGTGCCATCAGACCTACCGGGACAGGGGTAACAGATACGCAGTATTTT
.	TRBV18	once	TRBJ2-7	CASSRERSSYEQYF	TGTGCCAGCTCACGTGAAAGGAGCTCCTACGAGCAGTACTTC
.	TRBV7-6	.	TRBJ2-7	CASSLGGVSWADEQYF	TGTGCCAGCAGCTTAGGCGGGGTCTCCTGGGCGGACGAGCAGTACTTC
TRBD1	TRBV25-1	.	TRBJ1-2	CASSESDRDFSDGYTF	TGTGCCAGCAGTGAATCCGACAGGGATTTTTCCGATGGCTACACCTTC
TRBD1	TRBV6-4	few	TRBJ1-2	CASSPSGTGSNYGYTF	TGTGCCAGCAGTCCGAGTGGGACAGGATCTAACTATGGCTACACCTTC
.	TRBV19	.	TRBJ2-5	CASSIRTPETQYF	TGTGCCAGTAGTATACGGACACCAGAGACCCAGTACTTC
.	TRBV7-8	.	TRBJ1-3	CASSRELQGPGNTIYF	TGTGCCAGCAGCAGAGAGCTCCAGGGCCCTGGAAACACCATATATTTT
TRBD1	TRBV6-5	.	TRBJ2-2	CASNNRGAGELFF	TGTGCCAGCAACAACAGGGGGGCCGGGGAGCTGTTTTTT
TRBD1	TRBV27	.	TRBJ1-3	CASSLTGWENSGNTIYF	TGTGCCAGCAGCCTGACAGGGTGGGAGAACTCTGGAAACACCATATATTTT
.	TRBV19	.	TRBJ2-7	CASSMAETHEQYF	TGTGCCAGTAGTATGGCAGAGACTCACGAGCAGTACTTC
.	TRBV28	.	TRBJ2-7	CASIKILDLSSYEQYF	TGTGCCAGCATCAAAATCCTCGACTTAAGCTCCTACGAGCAGTACTTC
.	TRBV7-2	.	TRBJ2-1	CASKSSSSYNEQFF	TGTGCCAGCAAATCTAGCAGCTCCTACAATGAGCAGTTCTTC
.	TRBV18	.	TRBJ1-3	CASSLQGHSGNTIYF	TGTGCCAGCTCACTACAGGGCCACTCTGGAAACACCATATATTTT
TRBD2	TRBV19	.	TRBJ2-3	CASRRSGKGDTQYF	TGTGCCAGTCGGCGGAGCGGGAAGGGAGATACGCAGTATTTT
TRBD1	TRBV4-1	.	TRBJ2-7	CASSQNRGEQYF	TGCGCCAGCAGCCAAAACAGGGGCGAGCAGTACTTC
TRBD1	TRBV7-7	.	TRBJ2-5	CASSVTGAEAQYF	TGTGCTAGCAGCGTGACAGGGGCAGAGGCCCAGTACTTC
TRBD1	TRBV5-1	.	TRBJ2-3	CASSLTGGSSTDTQYF	TGCGCCAGCAGCTTAACAGGGGGTTCTAGCACAGATACGCAGTATTTT
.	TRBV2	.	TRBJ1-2	CASSVGGTVGGYGYTF	TGTGCCAGCAGTGTTGGGGGGACGGTCGGCGGATATGGCTACACCTTC
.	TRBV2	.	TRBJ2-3	CASRASESTDTQYF	TGTGCCAGCAGGGCTAGCGAGAGCACAGATACGCAGTATTTT
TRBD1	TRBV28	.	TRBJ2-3	CASSPLGQGFTDTQYF	TGTGCCAGCAGCCCTTTAGGACAGGGTTTTACAGATACGCAGTATTTT
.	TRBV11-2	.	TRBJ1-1	CASSSDSYTEAFF	TGTGCCAGCAGCTCGGACAGTTACACTGAAGCTTTCTTT
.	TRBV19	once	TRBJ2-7	CASSKRQQISYEQYF	TGTGCCAGTAGTAAGAGACAGCAGATCTCCTACGAGCAGTACTTC
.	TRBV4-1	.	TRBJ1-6	CASSPVSMAGNFPLHF	TGCGCCAGCAGCCCCGTTTCGATGGCAGGGAATTTCCCCCTCCACTTT
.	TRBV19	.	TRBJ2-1	CASSIKGGVTYNEQFF	TGTGCCAGTAGTATAAAAGGGGGGGTAACCTACAATGAGCAGTTCTTC
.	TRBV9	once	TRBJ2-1	CASSVGGSANNEQFF	TGTGCCAGCAGCGTAGGAGGTAGCGCTAACAATGAGCAGTTCTTC
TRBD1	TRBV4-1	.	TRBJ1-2	CASTSGGANYGYTF	TGCGCCAGCACCTCAGGGGGCGCGAACTATGGCTACACCTTC
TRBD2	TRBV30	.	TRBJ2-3	CAWSVGRASTDTQYF	TGTGCCTGGAGTGTCGGGAGGGCCAGCACAGATACGCAGTATTTT
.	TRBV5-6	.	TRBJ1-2	CASSFGLDGYTF	TGTGCCAGCAGCTTCGGTTTGGATGGCTACACCTTC
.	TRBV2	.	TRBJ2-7	CASSDGSYSYEQYF	TGTGCCAGCAGTGATGGGAGCTACTCCTACGAGCAGTACTTC
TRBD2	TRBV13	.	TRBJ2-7	CASSLDASGSLRYEQYF	TGTGCCAGCAGCTTAGACGCTAGCGGGAGTCTCCGCTACGAGCAGTACTTC
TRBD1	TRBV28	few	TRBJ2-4	CASSIYPGQGENIQYF	TGTGCCAGCAGCATCTACCCGGGACAGGGAGAAAACATTCAGTACTTC
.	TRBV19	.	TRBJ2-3	CASRTRGPHGTAEDTQYF	TGTGCCAGTAGAACCCGCGGCCCACACGGCACAGCGGAAGATACGCAGTATTTT
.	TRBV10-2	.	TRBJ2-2	CASSESGGRGYTGELFF	TGCGCCAGCAGTGAGTCGGGGGGGCGCGGGTACACCGGGGAGCTGTTTTTT
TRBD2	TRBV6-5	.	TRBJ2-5	CASRSLADYEETQYF	TGTGCCAGCAGGTCACTAGCGGATTACGAAGAGACCCAGTACTTC
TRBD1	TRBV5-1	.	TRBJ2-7	CASSLGAGGNEQYF	TGCGCCAGCAGCTTGGGAGCAGGGGGCAACGAGCAGTACTTC
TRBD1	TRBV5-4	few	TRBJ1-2	CASSPGQGGYGYTF	TGTGCCAGCAGCCCCGGACAGGGAGGCTATGGCTACACCTTC
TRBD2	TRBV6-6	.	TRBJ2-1	CASSYGLAGEGEQFF	TGTGCCAGCAGTTACGGGCTAGCGGGAGAGGGTGAGCAGTTCTTC
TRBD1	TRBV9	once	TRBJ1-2	CASSGTGGRYSGYTF	TGTGCCAGCAGCGGCACAGGGGGCCGGTACTCTGGCTACACCTTC
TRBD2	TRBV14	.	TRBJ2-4	CASSQVVGRQYF	TGTGCCAGCAGCCAAGTTGTCGGGAGGCAGTACTTC
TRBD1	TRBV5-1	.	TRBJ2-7	CASRAPGQGLEQYF	TGCGCCAGCAGGGCCCCGGGACAGGGTCTCGAGCAGTACTTC
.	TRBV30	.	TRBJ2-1	CAWSRFTEQFF	TGTGCCTGGAGTCGGTTTACTGAGCAGTTCTTC
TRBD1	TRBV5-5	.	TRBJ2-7	CASSLWGTVYEQYF	TGTGCCAGCAGCTTATGGGGGACAGTCTACGAGCAGTACTTC
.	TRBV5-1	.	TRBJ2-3	CASSLTGDNTQYF	TGCGCCAGCAGCTTGACGGGAGATAACACGCAGTATTTT